This T cell receptor (beta chain) derives from a study of cytotoxic CD8 clonotypes in ibrutinib-treated CLL. Background on the study: Response samples were obtained once patients had received a median about 11 months of treatment, range 6 to 36.

The method was immunoSEQ multiplex PCR; TCRdb's version includes in-frame clones alone and lacks a portion of them. The sample lists more than 200,000 clones, 60% to 75% seen once, with 15% to 19% in the top ten. As regards this clone: Antigen: not known.

Study-wide points: Clonality grew at ibrutinib response; at progression, it decreased back toward baseline.

The germline V gene has CDR1 SNHLY and CDR2 FYNNEI. The ends lost 4 bases at V and 0 bases at J; junction bases unmatched: 3. CDR3 size: 14 residues. The sample here was PBMCs, taken after 24 months of ibrutinib treatment. The sequence derives from a human donor with chronic lymphocytic leukemia. The chain is built from TRBV2 and TRBJ2-7; 7 bases agree with TRBD1. CDR3 DNA: TGTGCCAGCAGTGGACAGGGTAGCTCCTACGAGCAGTACTTC. This gives the protein CASSGQGSSYEQYF. The variable domain in full, completed from reference TRBV2 and TRBJ2-7, reads EPEVTQTPSHQVTQMGQEVILRCVPISNHLYFYWYRQILGQKVEFLVSFYNNEISEKSEIFDDQFSVERPDGSNFTLKIRSTKLEDSAMYFCASSGQGSSYEQYFGPGTRLTVT.